Listed here are 15 T cell receptor beta chains from one sample, sequenced in a study of control samples from healthy donors and cancer patients. This table comes from immunoSEQ multiplex PCR, and its TCRdb copy is limited to in-frame clones, with some not included. The sample holds some 130,000 clones, 85% to 95% seen once. Sequencing input: PBMCs. The source is a man aged 45-65 years with head and neck cancer.

The chain carries TRBV18 and TRBJ2-7; TRBD1 matches at 10 bases. The CDR3 extends over 14 amino acids. The germline V gene has CDR1 KGHSH and CDR2 LQKENI. Losses at the gene ends were 3 bases for V and 7 bases for J; bases not matched to a gene: 6. CDR3 protein: CASSPRQGAREQYF. The CDR3 region has the DNA TGTGCCAGCTCACCCAGACAGGGGGCCCGTGAGCAGTACTTC.

The chain recombines TRBV19 with TRBJ1-2, with 8 bases aligning to TRBD1. CDR1 LNHDA and CDR2 SQIVND come from the germline V gene (reference sequence). Germline trimming cut 7 bases from V and 7 bases from J; bases unmatched to any gene: 11. There are 14 residues in the CDR3. CDR3 amino acids: CASTRDRFWSGYTF. As DNA, the CDR3 is TGTGCCAGTACCCGGGACAGGTTTTGGTCTGGCTACACCTTC.

V usage is TRBV28 and J usage is TRBJ1-2; maybe TRBD1 (5 bases). V lost 2 bases to trimming and J lost 2 bases, with 9 bases between them. CDR3 length: 14 residues. Germline CDR1 MDHEN, CDR2 SYDVKM. The CDR3 loop reads CASSLVGGNYGYTF. In nucleotides, the CDR3 is TGTGCCAGCAGTTTAGTCGGGGGAAACTATGGCTACACCTTC.

This rearrangement joins TRBV4-1 to TRBJ1-2; 9 bases are a match to TRBD1. CDR1 is MGHRA, CDR2 YSYEKL, per germline. With V trimmed by 3 bases and J by 3 bases, 5 bases remained unmatched. The CDR3 contains 15 residues. The CDR3 DNA follows: TGCGCCAGCAGCCAGCGGACAGGGGATCACTATGGCTACACCTTC. Encoded protein: CASSQRTGDHYGYTF.

This clone was observed once. The chain uses TRBV7-9 and TRBJ1-5, with D perhaps matching TRBD1 (6 bases). V lost 5 bases to trimming and J lost 2 bases, with 22 bases between them. Germline CDR1 reads SEHNR; CDR2 reads FQNEAQ (reference sequence). The CDR3 is made up of 18 amino acids. CDR3 sequence reads: CASSPTGKVGNGNQPQHF. In nucleotides, the CDR3 is TGTGCCAGCAGCCCGACAGGAAAAGTAGGAAATGGCAATCAGCCCCAGCATTTT. Supplemented by reference TRBV7-9 and TRBJ1-5, the full variable domain reads DTGVSQNPRHKITKRGQNVTFRCDPISEHNRLYWYRQTLGQGPEFLTYFQNEAQLEKSRLLSDRFSAERPKGSFSTLEIQRTEQGDSAMYLCASSPTGKVGNGNQPQHFGDGTRLSIL.

The V and J genes are TRBV2 and TRBJ1-1; D is unclear. Germline lookup yields CDR1 SNHLY and CDR2 FYNNEI. The CDR3 is 15 amino acids. Trimming stripped 1 base from V and 5 bases from J, with 14 bases between. The CDR3 nucleotides read TGTGCCAGCAGTGAAGGTACATTATCGTGGACTGAAGCTTTCTTT. Translating it yields CASSEGTLSWTEAFF.

The chain employs TRBV18 and TRBJ2-7, with 11 bases fitting TRBD2. Germline lookup yields CDR1 KGHSH and CDR2 LQKENI. Trimming removed 5 bases from V and 3 bases from J; junction bases left unmatched: 6. CDR3 size: 15 residues. The CDR3 reads CASSSRTSGRYEQYF. CDR3 DNA sequence: TGTGCCAGCTCATCCCGGACTAGCGGGCGCTACGAGCAGTACTTC.

This chain uses TRBV6-2 or TRBV6-3 with TRBJ2-6; no definite D call. Germline CDR1 and CDR2: MNHEY and SVGEGT. CDR3 length equals 14 residues. Trimming left V 3 bases short and J 0 bases short, with 3 bases between. The CDR3 spells CASSYDSGANVLTF. In DNA form, the CDR3 reads TGTGCCAGCAGTTATGACTCTGGGGCCAACGTCCTGACTTTC.

The V gene is TRBV18, the J gene TRBJ2-7, with 7 positions matching TRBD1. The CDR3 spans 12 residues. J lost 6 bases, V lost 4 bases, and 3 bases had no gene match. Per the germline V gene, CDR1 is KGHSH and CDR2 is LQKENI. CDR3 residues: CASSLDRVEQYF. In nucleotides, the CDR3 is TGTGCCAGCTCACTCGACAGGGTCGAGCAGTACTTC.

The V gene is TRBV30, the J gene TRBJ1-1; perhaps TRBD1 as D (5 bases). The germline V and J ends were trimmed by 5 bases and 2 bases, with 6 bases remaining between them. The CDR3 sequence is 11 residues long. The germline V gene encodes CDR1 GTSNPN and CDR2 SVGIG (reference sequence). CDR3 region: CAWGQNTEAFF. CDR3 sequence (DNA): TGTGCCTGGGGACAAAACACTGAAGCTTTCTTT. Variable domain in full (rest from reference TRBV30 and TRBJ1-1): SQTIHQWPATLVQPVGSPLSLECTVEGTSNPNLYWYRQAAGRGLQLLFYSVGIGQISSEVPQNLSASRPQDRQFILSSKKLLLSDSGFYLCAWGQNTEAFFGQGTRLTVV.

CDR3 in DNA: TGTGCCAGCAGTGACGGACTAGCGGGGGACACAGATACGCAGTATTTT. As protein: CASSDGLAGDTDTQYF. The genes are TRBV6-2 or TRBV6-3 and TRBJ2-3; 13 bases match TRBD2. CDR1 is MNHEY, CDR2 SVGEGT, per germline. This CDR3 has 16 amino acids. Trimming took 5 bases from V and 2 from J; bases not matched to a gene: 4.

The genes are TRBV28 and TRBJ1-5, with 8 bases fitting TRBD1. Germline lookup yields CDR1 MDHEN and CDR2 SYDVKM. With 3 bases clipped from V and 5 bases from J, the junction kept 6 bases outside the gene matches. This CDR3 has 15 amino acids. CDR3 residues: CASSLDRARDQPQHF. The CDR3 DNA reads TGTGCCAGCAGTTTGGACAGGGCAAGGGATCAGCCCCAGCATTTT.

The chain links TRBV9 to TRBJ2-2, with 9 nucleotides matching TRBD1. This CDR3 is 18 amino acids long. CDR1 is SGDLS, CDR2 YYNGEE, per germline. V gave up 0 bases and J gave up 2 bases; unmatched junction bases: 8. CDR3 sequence: CASSVETGTGFNTGELFF. CDR3 DNA: TGTGCCAGCAGCGTAGAGACGGGGACAGGGTTCAACACCGGGGAGCTGTTTTTT.

The chain uses TRBV28 and TRBJ2-3; tentatively, D is TRBD2 (6 bases). V was trimmed by 2 bases and J by 1 base, leaving 7 bases between them. In germline, CDR1 is MDHEN, CDR2 SYDVKM. The CDR3 loop spans 14 amino acids. The CDR3 region has the DNA TGTGCCAGCAGTTTACAGCGGGGCACAGATACGCAGTATTTT. Translating gives CASSLQRGTDTQYF.

The genes are TRBV5-8 and TRBJ1-2; 9 bases line up with TRBD1. Germline V lookup: CDR1 SGHTS, CDR2 YDEGEE. This CDR3 region has 18 residues. V shed 5 bases and J 6 bases; nucleotides not matched to a gene: 20. DNA of the CDR3: TGTGCCAGCAGTAAATCGGCGGGGACAGGGAGGGGGAAAGATGGCTACACCTTC. Its protein is CASSKSAGTGRGKDGYTF.